This T cell receptor beta chain was sequenced in a study of T cells in Graves' hyperthyroidism and ophthalmopathy. This CDR3 region has 16 residues. With 1 base removed from V and 0 bases from J, the gap between germline ends came to 12 bases. Per germline, CDR1 SGHTA and CDR2 FQGNSA. The source material, RNA transcripts, was used to amplify TCR beta CDR3 regions. HTBI primers were used for first-round RT-PCR of the TCR CDR3. TCRdb fed the multiplex PCR reads into MiXCR, producing one record per CDR3 protein. Of about 610,000 distinct CDR3 sequences in the sample, roughly 14% were seen once. This clonotype showed up many times.

This rearrangement joins TRBV7-2 to TRBJ2-5; unclear D gene. Sequenced sample: blood. The clonotype originates from a woman between 40 and 55 years old with Graves' ophthalmopathy. The CDR3 DNA follows: TGTGCCAGCAGCTTAGGGGGTACAGCGTACCAAGAGACCCAGTACTTC. Amino acids: CASSLGGTAYQETQYF.